This TCR beta chain derives from a study of cytomegalovirus exposure and HLA in healthy donors. Findings and caveats of the study: Information on immune exposure was restricted to one variable (CMV serostatus). The authors later found most CMV-associated TCR beta chains appeared HLA-restricted. DRB1 had the most TCR associations and HLA-C the fewest, a later analysis found, with rates varying by HLA locus.

Germline loops: CDR1 MNHEY, CDR2 SVGAGI. Trimming took 9 bases from V and 12 from J; bases not matched to a gene: 10. This CDR3 has 11 residues. Note on this clone: Its antigen is still unknown.

Researchers ran the PCR with 60 Vbeta and 13 Jbeta primers. Authors' processing steps: A later analysis counted approximately 80 million unique TCR beta chains, around 12 million shared. Sequenced by immunoSEQ multiplex PCR; TCRdb stores in-frame clones only, minus some. The V and J calls and clone size are taken from that table; D and trimming were inferred from the DNA. The table includes about 120,000 clones, roughly 80% detected once. Sequencing was done on a sample of PBMCs. This receptor was taken from a woman aged 40 to 50 in good health and CMV-seropositive. V usage is TRBV6-5 and J usage is TRBJ2-7, with 8 bases lining up with TRBD2. The CDR3 protein is CASGIGGVWYF. The CDR3 region has the DNA TGTGCCAGTGGTATCGGGGGGGTTTGGTACTTC.